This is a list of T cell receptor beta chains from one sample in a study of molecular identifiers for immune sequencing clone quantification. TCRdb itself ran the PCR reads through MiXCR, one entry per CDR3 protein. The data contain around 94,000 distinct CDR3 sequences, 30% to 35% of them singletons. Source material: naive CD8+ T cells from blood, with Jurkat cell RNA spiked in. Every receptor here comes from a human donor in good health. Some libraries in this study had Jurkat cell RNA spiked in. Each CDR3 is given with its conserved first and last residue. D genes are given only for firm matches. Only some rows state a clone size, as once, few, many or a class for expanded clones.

CDR3nt: TGTGCCAGCAGTTTTATGCGCGGGACGCCCGGCGATTACGAGCAGTACTTC
CDR3aa: CASSFMRGTPGDYEQYF
j_gene: TRBJ2-7
d_gene: -
v_gene: TRBV27
abundance: few

CDR3nt: TGTGCCAGCAGCCAAGATGTGCGCAGGGTCCAAGGTCCTCCCCACTTT
CDR3aa: CASSQDVRRVQGPPHF
j_gene: TRBJ1-6
d_gene: -
v_gene: TRBV4-2
abundance: -

CDR3nt: TGCAGTGCTGCTTCGGGATCGAACACCGGGGAGCTGTTTTTT
CDR3aa: CSAASGSNTGELFF
j_gene: TRBJ2-2
d_gene: -
v_gene: TRBV20-1
abundance: -

CDR3nt: TGTGCCAGCAGCCAAAGGGACACAAACTACGAGCAGTACTTC
CDR3aa: CASSQRDTNYEQYF
j_gene: TRBJ2-7
d_gene: -
v_gene: TRBV5-3
abundance: -

CDR3nt: TGTGCCAGCAGTTTCAATACCGGGACGCCCACCACTGAAGCTTTCTTT
CDR3aa: CASSFNTGTPTTEAFF
j_gene: TRBJ1-1
d_gene: -
v_gene: TRBV28
abundance: -

CDR3nt: TGCAGTGCCCGCCGACTAGCTCTATACGAGCAGTACTTC
CDR3aa: CSARRLALYEQYF
j_gene: TRBJ2-7
d_gene: TRBD2
v_gene: TRBV20-1
abundance: many

CDR3nt: TGTGCCAGCAGCTTAGACCCCACGACTGGGGATACGCAGTATTTT
CDR3aa: CASSLDPTTGDTQYF
j_gene: TRBJ2-3
d_gene: -
v_gene: TRBV11-2
abundance: many

CDR3nt: TGTGCCAGCAGCCAAGTTGGAGGGGACGGCTATGGCTACACCTTC
CDR3aa: CASSQVGGDGYGYTF
j_gene: TRBJ1-2
d_gene: -
v_gene: TRBV4-2
abundance: many

CDR3nt: TGTGCCAGCAGTTCACGGACGCAGTATTTT
CDR3aa: CASSSRTQYF
j_gene: TRBJ2-3
d_gene: -
v_gene: TRBV28
abundance: -

CDR3nt: TGTGCCAGCAGCTTAGTGAGACAGGGGTTTGATTCACCCCTCCACTTT
CDR3aa: CASSLVRQGFDSPLHF
j_gene: TRBJ1-6
d_gene: TRBD1
v_gene: TRBV11-2
abundance: -

CDR3nt: TGTGCCAGCAGCTTGGGACTAGCAGTCACAGATACGCAGTATTTT
CDR3aa: CASSLGLAVTDTQYF
j_gene: TRBJ2-3
d_gene: TRBD2
v_gene: TRBV13
abundance: few

CDR3nt: TGTGCCAGTAGTGAATCCGGGACAGGGCCCTACGAGCAGTACTTC
CDR3aa: CASSESGTGPYEQYF
j_gene: TRBJ2-7
d_gene: TRBD1
v_gene: TRBV19
abundance: -

CDR3nt: TGTGCCAGCAGTCCCCTTGAGGCAGGTTCCGTCGGGGAGCTGTTTTTT
CDR3aa: CASSPLEAGSVGELFF
j_gene: TRBJ2-2
d_gene: -
v_gene: TRBV6-5
abundance: many

CDR3nt: TGCAGTGCTGGAAGGACCGAGATCCTTTGGGAGCAGTACTTC
CDR3aa: CSAGRTEILWEQYF
j_gene: TRBJ2-7
d_gene: -
v_gene: TRBV20-1
abundance: -

CDR3nt: TGTGCCAGTAGTATAGACCCGGATCGAGAGCAGTACTTC
CDR3aa: CASSIDPDREQYF
j_gene: TRBJ2-7
d_gene: -
v_gene: TRBV19
abundance: few

CDR3nt: TGTGCCAGCAGTGAAGGGACCCAGTACTTC
CDR3aa: CASSEGTQYF
j_gene: TRBJ2-5
d_gene: -
v_gene: TRBV25-1
abundance: -

CDR3nt: TGCAGCGTTGAGGGGGGGCCCCCCTACGAGCAGTACTTC
CDR3aa: CSVEGGPPYEQYF
j_gene: TRBJ2-7
d_gene: -
v_gene: TRBV29-1
abundance: -

CDR3nt: TGTGCCAGCAGCGAAGGGTCCGCCGTTTACAATGAGCAGTTCTTC
CDR3aa: CASSEGSAVYNEQFF
j_gene: TRBJ2-1
d_gene: -
v_gene: TRBV7-9
abundance: few

CDR3nt: TGTGCCAGCAGCCATCCGGGACTAGAATTCACCGGGGAGCTGTATTTT
CDR3aa: CASSHPGLEFTGELYF
j_gene: TRBJ2-2
d_gene: TRBD2
v_gene: TRBV7-9
abundance: -

CDR3nt: TGCAGCGTTGCACCGGGACAGCTTTACAATGAGCAGTTCTTC
CDR3aa: CSVAPGQLYNEQFF
j_gene: TRBJ2-1
d_gene: TRBD1
v_gene: TRBV29-1
abundance: few

CDR3nt: TGCAGTGCTGGGCAGGGAATATACACCGGGGAGCTGTTTTTT
CDR3aa: CSAGQGIYTGELFF
j_gene: TRBJ2-2
d_gene: -
v_gene: TRBV20-1
abundance: few

CDR3nt: TGTGCCAGCAGCCAAGACGACAGGGGGCTTAGCAAAAACATTCAGTACTTC
CDR3aa: CASSQDDRGLSKNIQYF
j_gene: TRBJ2-4
d_gene: TRBD1
v_gene: TRBV4-2
abundance: few

CDR3nt: TGTGCCAGCAGCCAATACCGGGACGGTGCCTTCGGCTACACCTTC
CDR3aa: CASSQYRDGAFGYTF
j_gene: TRBJ1-2
d_gene: -
v_gene: TRBV14
abundance: -

CDR3nt: TGTGCCAGCAGCTTTAATGGGCAGTTCTTC
CDR3aa: CASSFNGQFF
j_gene: TRBJ2-1
d_gene: -
v_gene: TRBV11-2
abundance: -

CDR3nt: TGTGCCAGCAGCGAGGGGGGACCTCTCTACGAGCAGTACTTC
CDR3aa: CASSEGGPLYEQYF
j_gene: TRBJ2-7
d_gene: -
v_gene: TRBV9
abundance: -